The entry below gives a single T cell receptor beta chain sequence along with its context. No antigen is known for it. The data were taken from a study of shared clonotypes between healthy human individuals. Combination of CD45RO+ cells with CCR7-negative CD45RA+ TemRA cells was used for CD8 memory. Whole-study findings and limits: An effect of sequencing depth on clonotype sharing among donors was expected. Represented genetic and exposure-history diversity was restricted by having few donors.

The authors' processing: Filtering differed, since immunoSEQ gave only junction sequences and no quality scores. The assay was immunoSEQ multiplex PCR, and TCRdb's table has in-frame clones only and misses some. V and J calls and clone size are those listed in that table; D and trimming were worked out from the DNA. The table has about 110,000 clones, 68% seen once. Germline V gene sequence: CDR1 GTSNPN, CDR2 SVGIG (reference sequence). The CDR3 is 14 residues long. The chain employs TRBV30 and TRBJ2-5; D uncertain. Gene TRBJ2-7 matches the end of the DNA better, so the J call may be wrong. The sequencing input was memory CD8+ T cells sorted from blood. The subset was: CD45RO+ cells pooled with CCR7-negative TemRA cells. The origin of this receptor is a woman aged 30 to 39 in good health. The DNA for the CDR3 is TGTGCCTGGAGTTGGGCACCCACTACGGGCGAGCAGTACTTC. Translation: CAWSWAPTTGEQYF.